This TCR beta chain was observed in a study of Ad26.COV2.S vaccination and SARS-CoV-2 variants. Points on this clone: Its antigen remains unknown.

Using immunoSEQ multiplex PCR, the repertoire was profiled, and TCRdb retains in-frame clones only, with some absent. Here the sample spans more than 300,000 clones, about 85% being singletons. Described treatment: some 19 received Ad26.COV2.S at low or high dose, single or two shots; roughly five received placebo; per-sample allocation not given. Specimens were obtained on day 63 following the first vaccine or placebo injection. Study-wide points: Marked by substantial breadth, spike-specific CD8+ and CD4+ T cell responses were reportedly seen after vaccination. The TCR breadth and depth analyses may have produced an underestimate of total T cell responses. Comparable non-spike TCR breadth was observed in vaccine and placebo recipients.

This clonotype was obtained from a person between 18 and 59 years old who received the Ad26.COV2.S COVID-19 vaccine or a placebo. The specimen was peripheral blood, collected in a trial of Ad26.COV2.S vaccine versus placebo.

This chain's CDR3 is CASSPDGEGTGNTIYF. CDR3 in DNA: TGTGCCAGCAGCCCGGACGGGGAAGGTACTGGAAACACCATATATTTT. V and J are TRBV4-2 and TRBJ1-3, with D unresolved. In germline, CDR1 is LGHNA, CDR2 YNFKEQ. Between the trimmed V and J ends, which lost 4 bases and 2 bases, there was a span of 15 bases. This CDR3 comprises 16 residues.